This T cell receptor beta chain was profiled in a study of HIV-infected patients and healthy controls. TCRdb recomputed calls from the 5' RACE reads with MiXCR, one row per CDR3 protein. The sample lists tens of thousands of distinct CDR3 sequences; roughly 19% were seen once. Ten or more counts support this clonotype. Looked up from germline, CDR1 is SGHTA and CDR2 is FQGNSA. Deletions cut 4 bases from V and 8 bases from J, with 11 bases between. The CDR3 extends over 12 amino acids. The TCR originated in a human donor in good health. Sequencing was performed on CD4+ T cells from blood. V gene TRBV7-2 combines with J gene TRBJ1-2; D possibly corresponds to TRBD1 (6 bases). CDR3 amino acids: CASSWDILGYTF. CDR3 nucleotides: TGTGCCAGCAGCTGGGACATTTTAGGCTACACCTTC.